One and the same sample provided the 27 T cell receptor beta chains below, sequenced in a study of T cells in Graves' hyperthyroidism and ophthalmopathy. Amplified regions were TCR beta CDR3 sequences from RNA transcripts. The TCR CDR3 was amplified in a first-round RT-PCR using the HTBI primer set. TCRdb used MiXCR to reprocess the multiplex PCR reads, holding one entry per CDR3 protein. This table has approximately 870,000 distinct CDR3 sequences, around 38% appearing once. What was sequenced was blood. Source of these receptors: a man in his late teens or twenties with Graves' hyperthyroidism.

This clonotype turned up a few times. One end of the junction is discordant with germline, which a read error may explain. The CDR3 region is CASSQWDMSSEQYF. The CDR3 DNA follows: TGCGCCAGCAGCCAGTGGGACATGAGCTCCGAGCAGTACTTC. This chain uses TRBV11-2 with TRBJ2-7; tentative D call: TRBD1 (6 bases). Germline CDR1 SGHAT, CDR2 FQNNGV. This CDR3 region has 14 residues.

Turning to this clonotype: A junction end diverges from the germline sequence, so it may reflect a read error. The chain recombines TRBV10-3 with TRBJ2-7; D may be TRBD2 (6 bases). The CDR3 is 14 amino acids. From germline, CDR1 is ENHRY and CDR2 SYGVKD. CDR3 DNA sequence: TGTGCCAGCAGTTTATCCTCGGGGGCCTACGAGCAGTACTTC. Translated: CASSLSSGAYEQYF.

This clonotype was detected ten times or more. The CDR3 spells CATSPGDRPNTEAFF. The CDR3 DNA reads as TGTGCCACCAGCCCGGGGGACAGGCCGAACACTGAAGCTTTCTTT. The rearrangement uses TRBV15 and TRBJ1-1; 8 bases align to TRBD1. CDR3 length: 15 residues. CDR1 is LNHNV, CDR2 YYDKDF, per germline (reference sequence). With V trimmed by 5 bases and J by 1 base, 6 bases remained unmatched.

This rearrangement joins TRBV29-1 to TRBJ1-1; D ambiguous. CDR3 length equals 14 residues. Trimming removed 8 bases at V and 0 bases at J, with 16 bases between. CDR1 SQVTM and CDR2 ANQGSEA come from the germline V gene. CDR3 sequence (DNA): TGCAGCAGTTACTCGGGGTCAGTGAACACTGAAGCTTTCTTT. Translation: CSSYSGSVNTEAFF. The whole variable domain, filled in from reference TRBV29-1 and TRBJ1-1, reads SAVISQKPSRDICQRGTSLTIQCQVDSQVTMMFWYRQQPGQSLTLIATANQGSEATYESGFVIDKFPISRPNLTFSTLTVSNMSPEDSSIYLCSSYSGSVNTEAFFGQGTRLTVV.

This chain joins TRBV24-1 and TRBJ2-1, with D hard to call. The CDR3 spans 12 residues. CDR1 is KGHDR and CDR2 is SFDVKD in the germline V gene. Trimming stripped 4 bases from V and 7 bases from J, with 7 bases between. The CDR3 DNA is TGTGCCACCAGTGAGGTCAGTAATGAGCAGTTCTTC. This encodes CATSEVSNEQFF.

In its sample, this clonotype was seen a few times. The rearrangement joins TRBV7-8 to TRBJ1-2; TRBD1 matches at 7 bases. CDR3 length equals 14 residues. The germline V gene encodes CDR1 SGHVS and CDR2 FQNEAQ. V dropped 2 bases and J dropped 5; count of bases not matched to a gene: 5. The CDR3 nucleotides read TGTGCCAGCAGCTTAAGGGGGCAAGCTTATGGCTACACCTTC. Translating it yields CASSLRGQAYGYTF.

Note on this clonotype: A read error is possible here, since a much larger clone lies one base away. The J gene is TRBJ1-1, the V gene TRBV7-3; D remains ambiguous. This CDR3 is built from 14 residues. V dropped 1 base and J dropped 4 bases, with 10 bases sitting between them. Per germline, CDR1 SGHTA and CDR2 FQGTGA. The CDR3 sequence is CASSLMGMSTEAFF. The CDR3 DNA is TGTGCCAGCAGCTTAATGGGCATGAGCACTGAAGCTTTCTTT.

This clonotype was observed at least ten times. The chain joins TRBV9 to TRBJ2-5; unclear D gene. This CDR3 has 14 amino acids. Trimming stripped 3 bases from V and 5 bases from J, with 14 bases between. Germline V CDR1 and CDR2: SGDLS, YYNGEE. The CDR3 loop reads CASSADPRRETQYF. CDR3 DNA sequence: TGTGCCAGCAGCGCCGACCCCCGGCGGGAGACCCAGTACTTC.

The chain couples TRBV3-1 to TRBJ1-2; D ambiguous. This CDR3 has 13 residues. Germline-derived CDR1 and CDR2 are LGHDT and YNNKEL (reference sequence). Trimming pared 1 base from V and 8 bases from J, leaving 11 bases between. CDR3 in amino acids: CASSQVGENGYTF. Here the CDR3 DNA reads TGTGCCAGCAGCCAAGTTGGTGAGAACGGCTACACCTTC.

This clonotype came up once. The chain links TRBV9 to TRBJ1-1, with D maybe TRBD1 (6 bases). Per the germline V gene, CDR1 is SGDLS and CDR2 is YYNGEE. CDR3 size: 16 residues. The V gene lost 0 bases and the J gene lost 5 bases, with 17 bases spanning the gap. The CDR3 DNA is TGTGCCAGCAGCGTAGAGGATGGGGGGCGGGGGACTGAAGCTTTCTTT. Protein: CASSVEDGGRGTEAFF.

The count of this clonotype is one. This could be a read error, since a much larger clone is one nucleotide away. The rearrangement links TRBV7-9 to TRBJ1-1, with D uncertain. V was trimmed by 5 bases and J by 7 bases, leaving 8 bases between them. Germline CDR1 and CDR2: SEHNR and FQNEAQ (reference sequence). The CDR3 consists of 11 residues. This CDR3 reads CASSQALEAFF. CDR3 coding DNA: TGTGCCAGCAGCCAGGCCCTTGAAGCTTTCTTT.

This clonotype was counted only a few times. This CDR3 reads CASSYPPRGGDTEAFF. DNA for the CDR3: TGTGCCAGCAGTTATCCCCCCAGGGGAGGCGACACTGAAGCTTTCTTT. This chain links TRBV2 with TRBJ1-1; perhaps TRBD1 as D (6 bases). The ends were cut back, 5 bases at V and 3 bases at J, with 19 bases in the middle. CDR1 and CDR2 from the germline V gene are SNHLY and FYNNEI. CDR3 length: 16 amino acids.

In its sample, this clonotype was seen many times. In DNA, the CDR3 is TGTGCCAGCAGCCAGGGACAGGCGAACTATGGCTACACCTTC. Protein product: CASSQGQANYGYTF. The chain links TRBV7-9 to TRBJ1-2, with 8 bases identical to TRBD1. The length of the CDR3 is 14 residues. Germline CDR1 reads SEHNR; CDR2 reads FQNEAQ (reference sequence). V was clipped by 5 bases and J by 2 bases; unmatched bases: 4.

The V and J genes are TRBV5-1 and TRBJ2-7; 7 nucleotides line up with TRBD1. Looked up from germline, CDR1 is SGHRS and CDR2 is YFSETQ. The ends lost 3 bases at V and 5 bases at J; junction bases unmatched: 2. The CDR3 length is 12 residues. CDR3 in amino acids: CASSSGQNEQYF. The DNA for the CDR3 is TGCGCCAGCAGCTCGGGACAGAACGAGCAGTACTTC.

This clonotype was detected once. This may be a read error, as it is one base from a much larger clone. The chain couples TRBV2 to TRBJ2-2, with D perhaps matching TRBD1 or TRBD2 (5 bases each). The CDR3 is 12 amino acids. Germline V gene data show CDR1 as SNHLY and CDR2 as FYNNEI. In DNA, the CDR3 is TGTGCTATCGATACAGGAACCGGGGAGCTGTCTTTT. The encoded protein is CAIDTGTGELSF.

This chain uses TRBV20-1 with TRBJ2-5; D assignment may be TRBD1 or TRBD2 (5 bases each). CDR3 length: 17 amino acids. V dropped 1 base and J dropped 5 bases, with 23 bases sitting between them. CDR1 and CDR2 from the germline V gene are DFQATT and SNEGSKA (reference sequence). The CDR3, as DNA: TGCAGTGCTAGAGCAAGGTGGGGGACGGACGCCGGCGAGACCCAGTACTTC. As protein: CSARARWGTDAGETQYF.

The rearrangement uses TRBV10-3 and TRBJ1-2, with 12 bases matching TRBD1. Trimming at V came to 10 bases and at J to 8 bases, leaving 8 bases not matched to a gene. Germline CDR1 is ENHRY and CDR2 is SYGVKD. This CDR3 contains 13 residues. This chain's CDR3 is CATRGQGASGYTF. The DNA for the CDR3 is TGTGCCACCCGGGGACAGGGGGCTAGCGGCTACACCTTC.

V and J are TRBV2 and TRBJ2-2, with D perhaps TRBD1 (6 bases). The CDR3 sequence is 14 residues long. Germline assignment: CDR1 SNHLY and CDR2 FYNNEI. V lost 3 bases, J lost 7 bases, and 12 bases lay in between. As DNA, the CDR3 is TGTGCCAGCAGTGAGGAGCAGGGGAACGGGGAGCTGTTTTTT. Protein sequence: CASSEEQGNGELFF.

The CDR3 reads CASSVALREGAGPNQPQHF. The CDR3 DNA reads as TGTGCCAGCAGCGTAGCTCTTAGAGAGGGAGCGGGGCCTAATCAGCCCCAGCATTTT. The V and J genes are TRBV9 and TRBJ1-5, with a tentative D call TRBD1 (5 bases). V lost 0 bases, J lost 4 bases, and 23 bases lay in between. The length of the CDR3 is 19 residues. Germline lookup yields CDR1 SGDLS and CDR2 YYNGEE.

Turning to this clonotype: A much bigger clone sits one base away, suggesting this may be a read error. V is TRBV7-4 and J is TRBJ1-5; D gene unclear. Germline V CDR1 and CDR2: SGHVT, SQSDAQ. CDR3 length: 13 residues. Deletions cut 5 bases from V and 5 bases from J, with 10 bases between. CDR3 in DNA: TGTGCCAGCAGCCCAATGGGCGATCAGCCCCAGCATTTT. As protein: CASSPMGDQPQHF.

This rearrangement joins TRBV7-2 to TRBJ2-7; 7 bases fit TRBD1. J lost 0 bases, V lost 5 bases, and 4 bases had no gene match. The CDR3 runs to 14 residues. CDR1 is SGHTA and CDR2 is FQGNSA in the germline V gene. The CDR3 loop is CASSPRGFSYEQYF. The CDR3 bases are TGTGCCAGCAGCCCCAGGGGGTTCTCCTACGAGCAGTACTTC.

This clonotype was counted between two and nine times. The CDR3 loop reads CASSLAGIEGEQYF. CDR3 bases: TGTGCCAGCAGCTTGGCCGGGATTGAGGGCGAGCAGTACTTC. The genes are TRBV12-3 or TRBV12-4 and TRBJ2-7; D is perhaps TRBD2 (5 bases). V was trimmed by 6 bases and J by 6 bases, leaving 18 bases between them. The CDR3 extends over 14 amino acids.

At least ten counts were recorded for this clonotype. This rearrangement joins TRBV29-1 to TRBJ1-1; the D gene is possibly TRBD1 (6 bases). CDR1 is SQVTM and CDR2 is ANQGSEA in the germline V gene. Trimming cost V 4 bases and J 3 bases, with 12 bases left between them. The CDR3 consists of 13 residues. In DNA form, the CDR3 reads TGCAGCGTTGTAAGCAGGGGCGACACTGAAGCTTTCTTT. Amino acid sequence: CSVVSRGDTEAFF.

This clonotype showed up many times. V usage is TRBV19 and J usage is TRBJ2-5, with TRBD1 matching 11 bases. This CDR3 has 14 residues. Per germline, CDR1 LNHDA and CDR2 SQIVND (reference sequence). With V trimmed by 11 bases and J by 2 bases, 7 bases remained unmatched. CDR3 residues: CAGTGTGGQETQYF. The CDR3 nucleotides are TGTGCCGGGACCGGGACAGGGGGACAAGAGACCCAGTACTTC.

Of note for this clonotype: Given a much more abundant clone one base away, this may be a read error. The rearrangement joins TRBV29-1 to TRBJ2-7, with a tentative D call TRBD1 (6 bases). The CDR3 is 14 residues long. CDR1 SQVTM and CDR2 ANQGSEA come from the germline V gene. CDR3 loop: CSVAGQSSSYEQCF. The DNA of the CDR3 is TGCAGCGTCGCCGGACAGTCCAGCTCCTACGAGCAGTGCTTC.

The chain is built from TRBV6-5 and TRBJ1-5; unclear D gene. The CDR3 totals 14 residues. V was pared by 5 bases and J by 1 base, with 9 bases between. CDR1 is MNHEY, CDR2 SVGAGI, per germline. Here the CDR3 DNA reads TGTGCCAGCAGTGTGGAAAGGAGCAATCAGCCCCAGCATTTT. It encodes CASSVERSNQPQHF.

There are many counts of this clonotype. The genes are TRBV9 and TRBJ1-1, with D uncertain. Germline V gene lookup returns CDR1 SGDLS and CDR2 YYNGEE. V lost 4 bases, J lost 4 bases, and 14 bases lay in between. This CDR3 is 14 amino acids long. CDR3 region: CASSSRTETTEAFF. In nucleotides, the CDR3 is TGTGCCAGCAGCTCCCGGACGGAGACCACTGAAGCTTTCTTT.